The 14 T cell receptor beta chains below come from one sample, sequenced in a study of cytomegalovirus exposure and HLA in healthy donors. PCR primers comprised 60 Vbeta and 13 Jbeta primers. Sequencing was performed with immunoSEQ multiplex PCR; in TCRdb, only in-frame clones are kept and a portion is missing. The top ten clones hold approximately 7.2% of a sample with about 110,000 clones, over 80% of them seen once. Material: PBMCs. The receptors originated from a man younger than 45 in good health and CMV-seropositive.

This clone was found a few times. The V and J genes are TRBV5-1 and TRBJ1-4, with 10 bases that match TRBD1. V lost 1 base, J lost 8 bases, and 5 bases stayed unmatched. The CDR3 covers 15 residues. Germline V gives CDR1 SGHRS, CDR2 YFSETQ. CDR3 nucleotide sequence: TGCGCCAGCAGCTTGTCGGCGACAGGGGGCGAAAAACTGTTTTTT. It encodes CASSLSATGGEKLFF.

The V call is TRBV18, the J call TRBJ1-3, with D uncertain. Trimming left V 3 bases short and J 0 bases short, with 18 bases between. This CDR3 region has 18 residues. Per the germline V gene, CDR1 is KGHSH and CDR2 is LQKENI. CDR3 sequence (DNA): TGTGCCAGCTCACCGACACGCTTAACCCTGAACTCTGGAAACACCATATATTTT. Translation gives CASSPTRLTLNSGNTIYF.

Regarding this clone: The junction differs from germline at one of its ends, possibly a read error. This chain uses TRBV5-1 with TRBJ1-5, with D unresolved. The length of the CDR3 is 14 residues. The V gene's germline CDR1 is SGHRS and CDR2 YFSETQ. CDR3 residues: CASSLDGSSQPQHF. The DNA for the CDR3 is TGCGCCAGCAGCTTGGATGGGAGCAGTCAGCCCCAGCATTTT.

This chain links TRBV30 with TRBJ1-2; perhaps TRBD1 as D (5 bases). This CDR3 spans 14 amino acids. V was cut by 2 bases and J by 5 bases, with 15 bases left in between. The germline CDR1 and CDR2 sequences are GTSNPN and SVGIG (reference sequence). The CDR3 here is CAWSWGEYGYGYTF. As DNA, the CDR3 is TGTGCCTGGAGTTGGGGGGAATATGGGTATGGCTACACCTTC.

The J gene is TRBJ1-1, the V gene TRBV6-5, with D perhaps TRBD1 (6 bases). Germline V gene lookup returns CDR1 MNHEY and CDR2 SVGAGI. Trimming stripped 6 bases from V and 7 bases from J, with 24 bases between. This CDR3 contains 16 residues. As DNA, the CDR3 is TGTGCCAGCAGCTACCCCAACACACAGGGCAGGTATGAAGCTTTCTTT. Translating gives CASSYPNTQGRYEAFF.

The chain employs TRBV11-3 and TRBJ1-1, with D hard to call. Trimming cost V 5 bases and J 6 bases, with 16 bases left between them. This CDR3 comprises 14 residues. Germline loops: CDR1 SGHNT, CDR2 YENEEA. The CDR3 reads CASSQSGWSAEAFF. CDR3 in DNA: TGTGCCAGCAGCCAGTCGGGGTGGTCGGCTGAAGCTTTCTTT.

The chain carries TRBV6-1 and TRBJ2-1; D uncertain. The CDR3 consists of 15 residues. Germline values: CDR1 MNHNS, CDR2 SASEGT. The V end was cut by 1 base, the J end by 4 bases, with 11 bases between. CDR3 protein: CASSEVIRSYNEQFF. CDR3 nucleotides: TGTGCCAGCAGTGAAGTTATAAGGAGTTACAATGAGCAGTTCTTC.

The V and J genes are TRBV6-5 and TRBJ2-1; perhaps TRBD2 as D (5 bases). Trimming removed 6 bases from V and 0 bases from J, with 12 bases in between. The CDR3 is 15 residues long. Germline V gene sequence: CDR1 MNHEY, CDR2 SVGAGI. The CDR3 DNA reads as TGTGCCAGCAGAACCCGTGGGAGCTCCTACAATGAGCAGTTCTTC. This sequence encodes CASRTRGSSYNEQFF.

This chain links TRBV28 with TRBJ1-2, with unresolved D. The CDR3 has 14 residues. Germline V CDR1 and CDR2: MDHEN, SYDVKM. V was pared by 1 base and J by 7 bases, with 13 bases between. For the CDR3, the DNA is TGTGCCAGCAGTTTATATCCCCCATCGGGTGGCTACACCTTC. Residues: CASSLYPPSGGYTF.

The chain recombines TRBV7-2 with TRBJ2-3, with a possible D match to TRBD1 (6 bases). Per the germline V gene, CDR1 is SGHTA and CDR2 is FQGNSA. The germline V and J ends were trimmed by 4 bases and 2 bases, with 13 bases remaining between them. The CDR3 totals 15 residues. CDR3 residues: CASSSRRTDTDTQYF. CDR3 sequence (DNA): TGTGCCAGCAGCTCTCGGAGGACAGACACAGATACGCAGTATTTT.

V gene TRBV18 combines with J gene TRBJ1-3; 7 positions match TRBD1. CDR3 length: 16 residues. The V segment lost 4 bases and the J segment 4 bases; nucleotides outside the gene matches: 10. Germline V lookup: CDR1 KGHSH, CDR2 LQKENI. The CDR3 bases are TGTGCCAGCTCACTCGACCGACAGGGCGCCGGAAACACCATATATTTT. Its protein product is CASSLDRQGAGNTIYF.

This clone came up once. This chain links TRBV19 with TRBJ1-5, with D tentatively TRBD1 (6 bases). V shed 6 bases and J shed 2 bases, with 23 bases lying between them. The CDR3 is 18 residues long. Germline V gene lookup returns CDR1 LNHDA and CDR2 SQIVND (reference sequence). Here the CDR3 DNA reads TGTGCCAGTAGGCCCCCGGGGGGGGGCAACGTAGGCAATCAGCCCCAGCATTTT. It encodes CASRPPGGGNVGNQPQHF.

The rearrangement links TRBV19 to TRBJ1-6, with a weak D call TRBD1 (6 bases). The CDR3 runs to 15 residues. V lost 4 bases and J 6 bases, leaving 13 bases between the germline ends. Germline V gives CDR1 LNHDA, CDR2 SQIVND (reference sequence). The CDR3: CASSTTGSSNSPLHF. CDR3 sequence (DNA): TGTGCCAGTAGTACGACAGGATCCAGTAATTCACCCCTCCACTTT.

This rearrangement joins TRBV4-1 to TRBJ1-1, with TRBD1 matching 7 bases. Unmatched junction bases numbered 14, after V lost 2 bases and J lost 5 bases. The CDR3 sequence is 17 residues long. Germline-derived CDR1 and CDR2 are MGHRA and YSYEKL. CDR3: CASSQYPRDRDGTEAFF. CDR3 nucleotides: TGCGCCAGCAGCCAATATCCCCGCGACAGGGATGGAACTGAAGCTTTCTTT.